This TCR beta chain was found in a study of human T cells and chemical hapten exposure. Germline V gives CDR1 SGHAT, CDR2 FQNNGV. V lost 5 bases, J lost 8 bases, and 4 bases stayed unmatched. The CDR3 spans 12 residues. MiXCR, run by TCRdb on the RACE reads, gives a single entry per CDR3 protein. The table has under 45,000 distinct CDR3 sequences, under 12% seen once. Time point reported: pre-sensitization, week 0. Documented treatment: therapeutic diphenylcyclopropenone sensitization with weekly scalp DPC. The rearrangement joins TRBV11-2 to TRBJ1-1, with TRBD1 matching over 8 bases. The clonotype originates from a man in his thirties or forties with alopecia areata. Some clones in this sample may be carry-over from other donors' samples. The sample consisted of whole blood, taken in connection with sensitization to the hapten diphenylcyclopropenone (DPC). DNA of the CDR3: TGTGCCAGCAGCAGAGGGGACAGGGAAGCTTTCTTT. This codes for CASSRGDREAFF.